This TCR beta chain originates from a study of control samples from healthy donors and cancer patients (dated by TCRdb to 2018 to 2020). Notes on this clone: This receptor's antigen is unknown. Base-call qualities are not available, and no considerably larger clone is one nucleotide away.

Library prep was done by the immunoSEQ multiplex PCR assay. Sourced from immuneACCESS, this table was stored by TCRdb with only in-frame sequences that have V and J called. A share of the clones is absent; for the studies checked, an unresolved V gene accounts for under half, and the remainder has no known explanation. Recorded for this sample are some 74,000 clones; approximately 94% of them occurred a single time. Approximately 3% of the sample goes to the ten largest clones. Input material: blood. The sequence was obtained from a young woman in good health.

The CDR3 has the sequence CASTWTGPVPQHF. The sequenced DNA is TGTGCCAGCACCTGGACAGGCCCGGTGCCCCAGCATTTT. The chain joins TRBV11-2 to TRBJ1-5; TRBD1 fits 7 bases in the junction. CDR1 and CDR2 are read off the germline V gene as SGHAT and FQNNGV. Its CDR3 holds 13 amino acids, cysteine through phenylalanine. Kept here is only the CDR3 DNA, which spans 39 bases and is read in frame from base 1. At the junction V is shortened by 7 bases and J by 9 bases; bases outside the gene matches: 9.